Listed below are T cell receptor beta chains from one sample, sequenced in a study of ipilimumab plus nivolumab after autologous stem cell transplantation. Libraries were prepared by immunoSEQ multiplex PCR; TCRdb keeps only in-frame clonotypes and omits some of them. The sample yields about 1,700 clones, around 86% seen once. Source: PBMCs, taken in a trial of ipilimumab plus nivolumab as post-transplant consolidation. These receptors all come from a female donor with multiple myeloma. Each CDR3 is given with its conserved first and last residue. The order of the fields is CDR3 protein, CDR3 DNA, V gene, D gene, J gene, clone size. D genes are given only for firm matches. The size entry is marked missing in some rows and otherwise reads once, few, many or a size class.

cdr3_aa: CSVQTRYTDTQYF
cdr3_nt: TGCAGCGTTCAAACCCGGTACACAGATACGCAGTATTTT
v_call: TRBV29-1
d_call: -
j_call: TRBJ2-3
clone_size: once

cdr3_aa: CASTKGGVYQPQHF
cdr3_nt: TGTGCCAGTACCAAAGGGGGTGTCTATCAGCCCCAGCATTTT
v_call: TRBV19
d_call: -
j_call: TRBJ1-5
clone_size: -

cdr3_aa: CASSPPVGSDTQYF
cdr3_nt: TGTGCCAGCTCACCACCGGTGGGTTCAGATACGCAGTATTTT
v_call: TRBV18
d_call: -
j_call: TRBJ2-3
clone_size: -

cdr3_aa: CAISGGAVRAYEQYF
cdr3_nt: TGTGCCATCAGTGGGGGGGCAGTGAGGGCTTACGAGCAGTACTTC
v_call: TRBV10-3
d_call: -
j_call: TRBJ2-7
clone_size: -

cdr3_aa: CSVEGGSTDTQYF
cdr3_nt: TGCAGCGTTGAGGGGGGTAGCACAGATACGCAGTATTTT
v_call: TRBV29-1
d_call: -
j_call: TRBJ2-3
clone_size: -

cdr3_aa: CASRYGPTQSRANVLTF
cdr3_nt: TGTGCAAGTCGCTATGGGCCCACACAAAGTCGGGCCAACGTCCTGACTTTC
v_call: TRBV12-2
d_call: -
j_call: TRBJ2-6
clone_size: -

cdr3_aa: CASSLPGQTYEQYF
cdr3_nt: TGTGCCAGCAGCCTGCCGGGACAAACCTACGAGCAGTACTTC
v_call: TRBV7-9
d_call: -
j_call: TRBJ2-7
clone_size: -

cdr3_aa: CASSQGRGADGYTF
cdr3_nt: TGTGCCAGCAGTCAGGGACGGGGGGCCGATGGCTACACCTTC
v_call: TRBV6-5
d_call: -
j_call: TRBJ1-2
clone_size: -

cdr3_aa: CASGRRPQSSDEQFF
cdr3_nt: TGTGCCAGCGGGCGGCGGCCTCAGTCCTCGGATGAGCAGTTCTTC
v_call: TRBV2
d_call: -
j_call: TRBJ2-1
clone_size: once

cdr3_aa: CASSLAEPGDTEAFF
cdr3_nt: TGTGCCAGCAGCTTAGCGGAGCCAGGGGATACTGAAGCTTTCTTT
v_call: TRBV7-8
d_call: -
j_call: TRBJ1-1
clone_size: few

cdr3_aa: CASSYGLAGGEYF
cdr3_nt: TGTGCCAGCAGCTACGGACTAGCGGGGGGCGAATACTTC
v_call: TRBV7-1
d_call: TRBD2
j_call: TRBJ2-5
clone_size: -

cdr3_aa: CASSLTGQVAETQYF
cdr3_nt: TGTGCCAGCAGCCTAACTGGACAGGTAGCAGAGACCCAGTACTTC
v_call: TRBV11-3
d_call: TRBD1
j_call: TRBJ2-5
clone_size: -

cdr3_aa: CASSTPPGNEQFF
cdr3_nt: TGTGCCAGCAGTACACCCCCGGGGAATGAGCAGTTCTTC
v_call: TRBV27
d_call: -
j_call: TRBJ2-1
clone_size: -

cdr3_aa: CASSTHPTSGYTF
cdr3_nt: TGTGCCAGTAGTACCCACCCTACGAGCGGCTACACCTTC
v_call: TRBV19
d_call: -
j_call: TRBJ1-2
clone_size: -

cdr3_aa: CASSLAALSIQYF
cdr3_nt: TGTGCCAGCAGCTTAGCTGCGTTGAGCATCCAGTACTTC
v_call: TRBV11-2
d_call: -
j_call: TRBJ2-5
clone_size: -

cdr3_aa: CASSSEADEQFF
cdr3_nt: TGTGCCAGCAGTTCCGAGGCCGATGAGCAGTTCTTC
v_call: TRBV6-1
d_call: -
j_call: TRBJ2-1
clone_size: -

cdr3_aa: CASSLNRDSPRQGYTF
cdr3_nt: TGTGCCAGCAGTTTAAACCGGGACTCTCCGCGGCAAGGCTACACCTTC
v_call: TRBV6-5
d_call: -
j_call: TRBJ1-2
clone_size: -

cdr3_aa: CASRIQGGQPQHF
cdr3_nt: TGTGCCAGCAGAATACAGGGCGGCCAGCCCCAGCATTTT
v_call: TRBV27
d_call: -
j_call: TRBJ1-5
clone_size: -

cdr3_aa: CASSEWSGEKLFF
cdr3_nt: TGTGCCAGCAGTGAATGGAGTGGGGAAAAACTGTTTTTT
v_call: TRBV25-1
d_call: -
j_call: TRBJ1-4
clone_size: few

cdr3_aa: CASSVTSGGYNEQFF
cdr3_nt: TGTGCCAGCAGCGTGACTAGCGGGGGTTACAATGAGCAGTTCTTC
v_call: TRBV7-7
d_call: TRBD2
j_call: TRBJ2-1
clone_size: -

cdr3_aa: CASSVSGTENTEAFF
cdr3_nt: TGCGCCAGCAGCGTCTCCGGGACAGAGAACACTGAAGCTTTCTTT
v_call: TRBV5-1
d_call: TRBD1
j_call: TRBJ1-1
clone_size: -

cdr3_aa: CASSNSLDTQYF
cdr3_nt: TGTGCCAGCAGCAACTCATTGGATACGCAGTATTTT
v_call: TRBV6-5
d_call: -
j_call: TRBJ2-3
clone_size: -

cdr3_aa: CASSLLVGQETQYF
cdr3_nt: TGTGCCAGCAGCTTACTCGTAGGGCAAGAGACCCAGTACTTC
v_call: TRBV7-2
d_call: -
j_call: TRBJ2-5
clone_size: -

cdr3_aa: CASSPFAGAPNYGYTF
cdr3_nt: TGTGCCAGCAGCCCATTCGCCGGGGCACCAAACTATGGCTACACCTTC
v_call: TRBV7-2
d_call: -
j_call: TRBJ1-2
clone_size: -

cdr3_aa: CASSIQGRGTEAFF
cdr3_nt: TGTGCCAGTAGTATACAGGGGAGGGGCACTGAAGCTTTCTTT
v_call: TRBV19
d_call: -
j_call: TRBJ1-1
clone_size: -

cdr3_aa: CASSYGTEGETQYF
cdr3_nt: TGTGCCAGCAGTTATGGGACCGAGGGGGAGACCCAGTACTTC
v_call: TRBV6-5
d_call: -
j_call: TRBJ2-5
clone_size: -

cdr3_aa: CASSLGQTGTEAFF
cdr3_nt: TGCGCCAGCAGCTTGGGACAGACGGGGACTGAAGCTTTCTTT
v_call: TRBV5-1
d_call: -
j_call: TRBJ1-1
clone_size: -

cdr3_aa: CSLDRANEQFF
cdr3_nt: TGCAGCCTTGACAGGGCGAATGAGCAGTTCTTC
v_call: TRBV29-1
d_call: TRBD1
j_call: TRBJ2-1
clone_size: -

cdr3_aa: CASSLGLANQETQYF
cdr3_nt: TGTGCCAGCAGTCTCGGACTAGCGAATCAAGAGACCCAGTACTTC
v_call: TRBV28
d_call: TRBD2
j_call: TRBJ2-5
clone_size: -

cdr3_aa: CASSSTTGGQAYEQYF
cdr3_nt: TGTGCCAGCAGCTCTACGACAGGGGGTCAAGCCTACGAGCAGTACTTC
v_call: TRBV6-6
d_call: TRBD1
j_call: TRBJ2-7
clone_size: -

cdr3_aa: CASSEGWGTIQETQYF
cdr3_nt: TGTGCCAGCAGTGAGGGGTGGGGGACTATCCAAGAGACCCAGTACTTC
v_call: TRBV2
d_call: TRBD2
j_call: TRBJ2-5
clone_size: -

cdr3_aa: CASSLGDRRVDEQYF
cdr3_nt: TGCGCCAGCAGCTTGGGGGACAGGAGGGTCGACGAGCAGTACTTC
v_call: TRBV5-1
d_call: TRBD1
j_call: TRBJ2-7
clone_size: -

cdr3_aa: CASSSYSEAWSALRDEQFF
cdr3_nt: TGTGCCAGCAGCTCGTACTCGGAGGCGTGGTCTGCCTTGAGGGATGAGCAGTTCTTC
v_call: TRBV7-8
d_call: -
j_call: TRBJ2-1
clone_size: few

cdr3_aa: CASNKGRSQETQYF
cdr3_nt: TGTGCCAGCAACAAAGGTCGCAGCCAAGAGACCCAGTACTTC
v_call: TRBV6-5
d_call: -
j_call: TRBJ2-5
clone_size: once

cdr3_aa: CASSLTGGARPQHF
cdr3_nt: TGTGCCAGCAGCCTCACAGGGGGCGCGAGGCCCCAGCATTTT
v_call: TRBV16
d_call: TRBD1
j_call: TRBJ1-5
clone_size: -

cdr3_aa: CASSPGTSGRLSYEQYF
cdr3_nt: TGCGCCAGCAGCCCCGGGACTAGCGGGAGGTTATCCTACGAGCAGTACTTC
v_call: TRBV5-1
d_call: TRBD2
j_call: TRBJ2-7
clone_size: -

cdr3_aa: CASSLLTRTYEQYF
cdr3_nt: TGTGCCAGCAGCCTATTGACCCGAACCTACGAGCAGTACTTC
v_call: TRBV27
d_call: -
j_call: TRBJ2-7
clone_size: once

cdr3_aa: CASSLEPNQPQHF
cdr3_nt: TGCGCCAGCAGCTTGGAGCCGAATCAGCCCCAGCATTTT
v_call: TRBV5-1
d_call: -
j_call: TRBJ1-5
clone_size: -

cdr3_aa: CPGVHSEARKTYGYTF
cdr3_nt: TGTCCTGGAGTGCACTCGGAAGCTAGAAAGACCTATGGCTACACCTTC
v_call: TRBV22-1
d_call: -
j_call: TRBJ1-2
clone_size: once

cdr3_aa: CASSLRYGGGNQPQHF
cdr3_nt: TGTGCCAGCAGTTTAAGGTACGGAGGGGGCAATCAGCCCCAGCATTTT
v_call: TRBV28
d_call: -
j_call: TRBJ1-5
clone_size: once

cdr3_aa: CSVEGTGIRETQYF
cdr3_nt: TGCAGCGTCGAGGGGACAGGGATCAGGGAGACCCAGTACTTC
v_call: TRBV29-1
d_call: TRBD1
j_call: TRBJ2-5
clone_size: -

cdr3_aa: CASSRLGRLVTDTQYF
cdr3_nt: TGTGCCAGCAGCCGCTTGGGCAGACTAGTCACAGATACGCAGTATTTT
v_call: TRBV28
d_call: -
j_call: TRBJ2-3
clone_size: few

cdr3_aa: CASSLGQGLSYEQYF
cdr3_nt: TGTGCCAGCAGTTTAGGACAGGGGCTCTCCTACGAGCAGTACTTC
v_call: TRBV28
d_call: TRBD1
j_call: TRBJ2-7
clone_size: -

cdr3_aa: CATYALFEQFF
cdr3_nt: TGTGCCACCTACGCCCTCTTTGAGCAGTTCTTC
v_call: TRBV7-9
d_call: -
j_call: TRBJ2-1
clone_size: -

cdr3_aa: CASSDRDSGTDTQYF
cdr3_nt: TGTGCCAGCAGCGACCGGGACAGTGGGACAGATACGCAGTATTTT
v_call: TRBV28
d_call: TRBD1
j_call: TRBJ2-3
clone_size: -

cdr3_aa: CASSPAGQGNYGYTF
cdr3_nt: TGTGCCAGCAGCCCGGCTGGACAGGGTAACTATGGCTACACCTTC
v_call: TRBV5-6
d_call: TRBD1
j_call: TRBJ1-2
clone_size: -

cdr3_aa: CASSPSGTGNYGYTF
cdr3_nt: TGTGCCAGTAGCCCTTCAGGGACAGGAAACTATGGCTACACCTTC
v_call: TRBV19
d_call: TRBD1
j_call: TRBJ1-2
clone_size: once

cdr3_aa: CASSPWGRDNNEQFF
cdr3_nt: TGTGCCAGCAGCCCGTGGGGGCGCGACAACAATGAGCAGTTCTTC
v_call: TRBV5-6
d_call: -
j_call: TRBJ2-1
clone_size: -

cdr3_aa: CASSEANYEQYF
cdr3_nt: TGTGCCAGCAGTGAAGCGAACTACGAGCAGTACTTC
v_call: TRBV2
d_call: -
j_call: TRBJ2-7
clone_size: few

cdr3_aa: CASSLGGGATNEKLFF
cdr3_nt: TGTGCCAGCAGCTTAGGGGGCGGAGCAACTAATGAAAAACTGTTTTTT
v_call: TRBV7-9
d_call: -
j_call: TRBJ1-4
clone_size: -